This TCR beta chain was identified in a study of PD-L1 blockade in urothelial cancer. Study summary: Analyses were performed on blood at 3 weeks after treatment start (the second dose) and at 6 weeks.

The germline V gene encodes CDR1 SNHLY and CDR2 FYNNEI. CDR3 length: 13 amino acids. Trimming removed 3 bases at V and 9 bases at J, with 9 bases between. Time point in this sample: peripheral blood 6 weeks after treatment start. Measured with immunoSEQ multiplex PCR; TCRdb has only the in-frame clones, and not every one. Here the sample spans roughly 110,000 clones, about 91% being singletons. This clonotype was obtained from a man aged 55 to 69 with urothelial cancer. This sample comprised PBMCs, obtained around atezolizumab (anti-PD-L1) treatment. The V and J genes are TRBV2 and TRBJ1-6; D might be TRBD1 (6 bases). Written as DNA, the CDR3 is TGTGCCAGCAGTGACAGGGGCGGTTCACCCCTCCACTTT. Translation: CASSDRGGSPLHF.